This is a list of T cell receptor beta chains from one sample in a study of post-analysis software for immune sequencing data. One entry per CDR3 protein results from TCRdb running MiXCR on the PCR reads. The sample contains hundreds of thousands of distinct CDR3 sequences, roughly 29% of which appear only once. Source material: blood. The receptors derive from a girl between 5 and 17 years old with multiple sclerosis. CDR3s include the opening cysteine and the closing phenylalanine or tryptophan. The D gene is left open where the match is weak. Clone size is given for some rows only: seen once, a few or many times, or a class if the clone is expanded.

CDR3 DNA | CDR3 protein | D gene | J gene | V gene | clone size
TGCAGCGTTGGGTACAAAGTCCAAGAGACCCAGTACTTC | CSVGYKVQETQYF | . | TRBJ2-5 | TRBV29-1 | .
TGTGCCAGCAGCCTTGGCGTCTGGGGCGAGCAGTACTTC | CASSLGVWGEQYF | . | TRBJ2-7 | TRBV14 | once
TGCAGTGCTAGAGGCGGACTGGCCCAGGGCTACACCTTC | CSARGGLAQGYTF | . | TRBJ1-2 | TRBV20-1 | few
TGTACCAGCAGTGAGGGAGATCAGCCCCAGCATTTT | CTSSEGDQPQHF | . | TRBJ1-5 | TRBV25-1 | .
TGTGCCAGCAGCCCGGGACTGGGGAATGAGCAGTTCTTC | CASSPGLGNEQFF | . | TRBJ2-1 | TRBV11-2 | .
TGTGCCAGCCTCTGGGGCAGATCGGGGGATACGCAGTATTTT | CASLWGRSGDTQYF | . | TRBJ2-3 | TRBV7-8 | few
TGCAGTGCTAGTCGATACGGGAGGGGGAGACAAGAGACCCAGTACTTC | CSASRYGRGRQETQYF | TRBD2 | TRBJ2-5 | TRBV20-1 | few
TGCAGCGTTATGATGTTCGAGCGGGTTACGGGGAATGAGCAGTTCTTC | CSVMMFERVTGNEQFF | . | TRBJ2-1 | TRBV29-1 | many
TGCAGTGCTGGAGGTGGACTAAACGGGGTCTACGAGCAGTACTTC | CSAGGGLNGVYEQYF | . | TRBJ2-7 | TRBV20-1 | .
TGTGCCAGCAGCGTCTTTTCAGGGCTCCAAGAGACCCAGTACTTC | CASSVFSGLQETQYF | . | TRBJ2-5 | TRBV9 | few
TGTGCCAGTAAGGGTGGGGGCCTATTCACAGATACGCAGTATTTT | CASKGGGLFTDTQYF | . | TRBJ2-3 | TRBV19 | many
TGCAGTGCTAGAGATCAGGGCGGAGAGGCCCAGTACTTC | CSARDQGGEAQYF | . | TRBJ2-7 | TRBV20-1 | .
TGTGCCAGCACCCCCCGGCTAAGACCCTATAATTCACCCCTCCACTTT | CASTPRLRPYNSPLHF | . | TRBJ1-6 | TRBV6-5 | few
TGCAGTTGCGGGAGGGGTAGGAATGAGCAGTTCTTC | CSCGRGRNEQFF | TRBD2 | TRBJ2-1 | TRBV29-1 | few
TGTGCCAGCAGTGAATGGGTGGTCAGGGCAGGCAATCAGCCCCAGCATTTT | CASSEWVVRAGNQPQHF | . | TRBJ1-5 | TRBV2 | .
TGTGCCAGCAGCCCCTCATCGCCTGGGGGTCTAGCGGGAGGGCTCCACTCCTACGAGCAGTACTTC | CASSPSSPGGLAGGLHSYEQYF | TRBD2 | TRBJ2-7 | TRBV3-1 | few
TGTGCCAGCAGCTGGAAGATCGGACTAGCGGGGGGATCAGATACGCAGTATTTT | CASSWKIGLAGGSDTQYF | TRBD2 | TRBJ2-3 | TRBV5-6 | .
TGCAGCGTTGGGGAAGGAGGCACCGGGGAGCTGTTTTTT | CSVGEGGTGELFF | . | TRBJ2-2 | TRBV29-1 | .
TGCAGTGCCAGGCCGGGGGCAGGGGGCCGCAATGAGCAGTTCTTC | CSARPGAGGRNEQFF | TRBD1 | TRBJ2-1 | TRBV20-1 | few
TGTGCCACCAGCAGAGAGAGAGCGGGACTTGGGACCCAGTACTTC | CATSRERAGLGTQYF | TRBD2 | TRBJ2-5 | TRBV15 | few
TGCAGCGTAGTGGGACAGCTCCCATACAATGAGCAGTTCTTC | CSVVGQLPYNEQFF | TRBD1 | TRBJ2-1 | TRBV29-1 | few
TGTGCCACCAGCAGAGATTATCTGAGTTCTGACTATGGCTACACCTTC | CATSRDYLSSDYGYTF | . | TRBJ1-2 | TRBV15 | .
TGCGCCAGCAGCTTGCGGGCCACCCTAGCGGGGGGGATAGATGAGCAGTTCTTC | CASSLRATLAGGIDEQFF | TRBD2 | TRBJ2-1 | TRBV5-1 | few
TGTGCCACCAGTGCTAGCGGGGGTTTCACCGGGGAGCTGTTTTTT | CATSASGGFTGELFF | TRBD2 | TRBJ2-2 | TRBV15 | .
TGTGCCAGCAGCTCAACATCCTCGGGCCTTAATGAGCAGTACTTC | CASSSTSSGLNEQYF | . | TRBJ2-7 | TRBV7-2 | .
TGTGCCAGCAGTACCCGGGACACGGCAGGAGGGGGCCAGTACTTC | CASSTRDTAGGGQYF | . | TRBJ2-7 | TRBV6-5 | .
TGCAGTGCTAGACCCTCTTCCGCGGGAGGGCCCTACGAGCAGTACTTC | CSARPSSAGGPYEQYF | TRBD2 | TRBJ2-7 | TRBV20-1 | .
TGCAGCGTTGGGGCGGGAACGGGGCAAGAGACCCAGTACTTC | CSVGAGTGQETQYF | . | TRBJ2-5 | TRBV29-1 | few
TGCAGTGCAACACGCGAGGGACAGGGGAACCAAGAGACCCAGTTCTTC | CSATREGQGNQETQFF | TRBD1 | TRBJ2-1 | TRBV20-1 | .
TGTGCCAGCAGCCAATTGCTTAGCGGGACAGATACGCAGTATTTT | CASSQLLSGTDTQYF | TRBD2 | TRBJ2-3 | TRBV3-1 | .
TGTGCCAGCAGTTTAAATAGGATCACAGATACGCAGTATTTT | CASSLNRITDTQYF | . | TRBJ2-3 | TRBV7-8 | .
TGTGCCAGCAGCCCCCGCCAGGCGACCCAGTACTTC | CASSPRQATQYF | . | TRBJ2-5 | TRBV7-2 | few
TGTGCCAGCACCAGAGGGGGGTCGGGTGAGCAGTTCTTC | CASTRGGSGEQFF | . | TRBJ2-1 | TRBV6-6 | few
TGTGCCAGCAGCCAAGATCGGAGGGAGGGGGTCACAGATACGCAGTATTTT | CASSQDRREGVTDTQYF | . | TRBJ2-3 | TRBV14 | .
TGTGCCACCAGTGATTTGACTAGCTCGTACAATGAGCAGTTCTTC | CATSDLTSSYNEQFF | . | TRBJ2-1 | TRBV24-1 | .
TGTGCCAGCTCACCACCGACAGAGACCCAGTACTTC | CASSPPTETQYF | . | TRBJ2-5 | TRBV18 | .
TGTGCCAGCAGCCCTACATGGGCTTTCTTT | CASSPTWAFF | . | TRBJ1-1 | TRBV3-1 | few
TGCGCCAGCGGCCAAGATCTGAGCTACAATGAGCAGTACTTC | CASGQDLSYNEQYF | . | TRBJ2-7 | TRBV4-3 | .
TGCAGTGCTACCGACCGGGATTTAGGTGAGCAGTTCTTC | CSATDRDLGEQFF | . | TRBJ2-1 | TRBV20-1 | .
TGTGCCAGCAGCCATAGACTGGCCCACACATACAATGAGCAGTTCTTC | CASSHRLAHTYNEQFF | . | TRBJ2-1 | TRBV7-8 | .
TGCGCCAGCAGCTTGGACCTATCAGTCTACGCGGAGCAGTACTTC | CASSLDLSVYAEQYF | . | TRBJ2-7 | TRBV5-1 | .
TGTGCCAGCAGACCTACCGTCTCACAGGGGATGGAGACCCAGTACTTC | CASRPTVSQGMETQYF | TRBD1 | TRBJ2-5 | TRBV27 | few
TGTGCCACGGGACAGGCCTCACCCAATCAGCCCCAGCATTTT | CATGQASPNQPQHF | TRBD1 | TRBJ1-5 | TRBV27 | few
TGTGCCAGCAGTCCCCCGGGGAGTCAGTATAATTCACCCCTCCACTTT | CASSPPGSQYNSPLHF | . | TRBJ1-6 | TRBV27 | .
TGCGCCAGCAGCCACGGGACTAGCGGGGCGACTAGCACAGATACGCAGTATTTT | CASSHGTSGATSTDTQYF | TRBD2 | TRBJ2-3 | TRBV5-1 | few
TGCAGTGCTAGAGATGCTGTACAGTACTATGGCTACACCTTC | CSARDAVQYYGYTF | . | TRBJ1-2 | TRBV20-1 | few
TGCAGTGCTAGAAGGTTTCGGGCGGGAGAAGTAAGAAATACGCAGTATTTT | CSARRFRAGEVRNTQYF | TRBD2 | TRBJ2-3 | TRBV20-1 | few
TGTGCCAGCAGTGAGAGTGTTGCGGGGGCGGTAGCAGATACGCAGTATTTT | CASSESVAGAVADTQYF | . | TRBJ2-3 | TRBV6-1 | .